Below, one TCR beta chain is given with its context. The antigen remains undetermined. PCR involved 60 Vbeta and 13 Jbeta primers. The protocol was immunoSEQ multiplex PCR, while the TCRdb copy is restricted to in-frame clones and leaves out a portion. Here the sample spans around 130,000 clones, roughly 80% being singletons. The record originates from a study of cytomegalovirus exposure and HLA in healthy donors. Study-wide results and limits: Associated with cytomegalovirus, according to the listing, were around 160 TCR beta chains. Only CMV serostatus was available as immune exposure information. Earlier analysis found most TCR beta V segments productive about 87% or about 30% of the time.

The sequence was collected from a man aged 25 to 40 in good health and CMV-seronegative. Sequencing was performed on PBMCs.

The CDR3 sequence is CASSLSGGVNIQYF. In DNA form, the CDR3 reads TGCGCCAGCAGCTTGTCAGGGGGCGTAAACATTCAGTACTTC. The J gene is TRBJ2-4, the V gene TRBV5-1; TRBD1 agrees at 8 bases. Trimming cost V 1 base and J 6 bases; bases outside gene matches: 3. There are 14 residues in the CDR3. The germline CDR1 and CDR2 sequences are SGHRS and YFSETQ.